A selection of T cell receptor beta chains follows, all from one sample in a study of T cells after yellow fever vaccination. TCRdb re-called the 5' RACE reads through MiXCR, storing one row per CDR3 protein. The table records around 120,000 distinct CDR3 sequences, more than 5.5% of them present only once. The material was CD4+ T cells sorted from PBMCs, obtained around 45 days after the first yellow fever vaccination. The receptors stem from a man between 18 and 35 years old who received the YFV17D yellow fever vaccine. Both conserved end residues are part of each CDR3. The order of the fields is CDR3 length, clone size, V gene, J gene, D gene, CDR3 DNA, CDR3 protein. The D gene is left open where the match is weak. Clone size is shown for a subset of rows, as once, few, many or a class of expanded clone.

>11|few|TRBV5-4|TRBJ2-1|-
TGTGCCAGCAGCGAACAAGGGGGGATATTCTTC
CASSEQGGIFF
>13|few|TRBV7-2|TRBJ1-4|-
TGTGCCAGCAGTGGGTTTTGGAGTGAAAAACTGTTTTTT
CASSGFWSEKLFF
>16|-|TRBV5-5|TRBJ2-3|TRBD2
TGTGGCAGCAGCCCCGGGACTAGCGGACTCACAGATACGCAGTATTTT
CGSSPGTSGLTDTQYF
>11|-|TRBV10-3|TRBJ2-7|-
TGTGCCATCAGTGAGGGGTACGAGCAGTACTTC
CAISEGYEQYF
>12|many|TRBV28|TRBJ2-1|-
TGTGCCAGCAGACAACCCCGAACCCGCGAGTTCTTC
CASRQPRTREFF
>15|many|TRBV2|TRBJ1-4|-
TGTGCCAGCAACCGGGGGCCGCCAATGCGTGAAAAACTGTTTTTT
CASNRGPPMREKLFF
>13|many|TRBV20-1|TRBJ1-1|-
TGCAGTGAAAGGAGCGGGTTCGACACTGAAGCTTTCTTT
CSERSGFDTEAFF
>13|few|TRBV5-4|TRBJ2-1|-
TGTGCCAGCAGCTCCGGATCAGGGAATGAGCAGTTCTTC
CASSSGSGNEQFF
>16|many|TRBV4-1|TRBJ2-7|-
TGCGCCAGCAGCCAAGATACTCGGGGTTCTGGCTACGAGCAGTACTTC
CASSQDTRGSGYEQYF
>14|many|TRBV28|TRBJ2-5|-
TGTGCCAGCGAACCCGCTCAGGGTCAAGAGACCCAGTACTTC
CASEPAQGQETQYF
>14|many|TRBV7-2|TRBJ2-3|TRBD2
TGTGCCAGCAGCTTTCGACTAGCGGGGGTTACGCAGTATTTT
CASSFRLAGVTQYF
>12|many|TRBV7-2|TRBJ2-2|-
TGTGCCAGCAGTGCCCGATGGGGGGAGCTGTTTTTT
CASSARWGELFF
>14|many|TRBV5-1|TRBJ1-2|-
TGCGCCAGCAGCTTGGAGGGGCCTAACTATGGCTACACCTTC
CASSLEGPNYGYTF
>15|many|TRBV7-2|TRBJ2-2|TRBD2
TGTGCCAGCAGCTTATCCCTAGCGGGGGCCGAGCAGCTGTTTTTT
CASSLSLAGAEQLFF
>16|-|TRBV5-1|TRBJ2-3|TRBD2
TGCGCCAGCAGCTTGGGGGGCGGGGGAAACACAGATACGCAGTATTTT
CASSLGGGGNTDTQYF
>15|many|TRBV9|TRBJ1-6|-
TGTGCCAGCAGCGTAGCAGGGGCAACTAATTCACCCCTCCACTTT
CASSVAGATNSPLHF
>15|many|TRBV29-1|TRBJ2-6|-
TGCAGCGTTGAAGATCGTCCCTCTGGGGCCAACGTCCTGACTTTC
CSVEDRPSGANVLTF
>19|many|TRBV24-1|TRBJ2-2|TRBD1
TGTGCCACCGAGCCAAGCAGGGGACAGGGGATAAAAAACACCGGGGAGCTGTTTTTT
CATEPSRGQGIKNTGELFF
>17|few|TRBV5-4|TRBJ2-1|TRBD2
TGTGCCAGCAGCTTGGCCCCCGGGACTAGCGTTAGCAATGAGCAGTTCTTC
CASSLAPGTSVSNEQFF
>17|many|TRBV20-1|TRBJ2-3|-
TGCAGTGCTAGAGACCCGGCGAGAGGCCCCGGCACAGATACGCAGTATTTT
CSARDPARGPGTDTQYF
>14|many|TRBV5-1|TRBJ1-5|-
TGCGCCAGCAGCCCAGGGGCGGGCAATCAGCCCCAGCATTTT
CASSPGAGNQPQHF
>15|many|TRBV20-1|TRBJ2-1|-
TGCAGTGCTAGAGAAACCTATAGCTCCTACAATGAGCAGTTCTTC
CSARETYSSYNEQFF
>14|many|TRBV5-6|TRBJ2-5|-
TGTGCCAGCCTTCTACAGGGTGCAGAAGAGACCCAGTACTTC
CASLLQGAEETQYF
>15|few|TRBV19|TRBJ1-6|-
TGTGCCAGTAGTGTCCAGGGTAGGCCGCTTTCACCCCTCCACTTT
CASSVQGRPLSPLHF
>16|few|TRBV5-1|TRBJ2-6|-
TGCGCCAGCAGCTTGGCCGCGAGGGTTGGGGCCAACGTCCTGACTTTC
CASSLAARVGANVLTF
>15|many|TRBV4-2|TRBJ2-3|-
TGTGCCAGCAGCCAAGACAGGGACTTCACAGATACGCAGTATTTT
CASSQDRDFTDTQYF
>13|many|TRBV20-1|TRBJ2-1|-
TGCAGTGCTATCCACAGGGAAAGGCGTGAGCAGTTCTTC
CSAIHRERREQFF
>15|few|TRBV20-1|TRBJ2-7|-
TGCAGTGCCCCAGCTCCTAGCCCTCCATCCTACGAGCAGTACTTC
CSAPAPSPPSYEQYF
>13|many|TRBV28|TRBJ1-1|-
TGTGCCAGCAGCTCCGGGGCTTACACTGAAGCTTTCTTT
CASSSGAYTEAFF
>14|many|TRBV7-2|TRBJ1-2|-
TGTGCCAGCAGCTTAGACGGAATTAACTATGGCTACACCTTC
CASSLDGINYGYTF
>13|few|TRBV7-8|TRBJ1-2|-
TGTGCCAGCAGCTTATATGGAAGCTATGGCTACACCTTC
CASSLYGSYGYTF
>14|many|TRBV5-1|TRBJ2-2|-
TGCGCCAGCAGCTTGGACGGGAACACCGGGGAGCTGTTTTTT
CASSLDGNTGELFF
>14|many|TRBV4-2|TRBJ2-3|-
TGTGCCAGCAGCCAAAGTTGGCAAGGAGATACGCAGTATTTT
CASSQSWQGDTQYF
>13|many|TRBV12-3/TRBV12-4|TRBJ2-5|-
TGTGCCAGCAGCGACAGGGAGGTGGAGACCCAGTACTTC
CASSDREVETQYF
>14|many|TRBV5-1|TRBJ2-3|-
TGCGCCAGCAGCTTGGCGGCGGGCGGAGATACGCAGTATTTT
CASSLAAGGDTQYF
>13|many|TRBV7-2|TRBJ1-3|-
TGTGCCAGCAGCGTATGGGACTCGGGGACCATATATTTT
CASSVWDSGTIYF
>13|-|TRBV11-2|TRBJ1-2|TRBD1
TGTGCCAGCAGCGCAGGGGGGGTCTATGGCTACACCTTC
CASSAGGVYGYTF
>19|-|TRBV14|TRBJ2-7|TRBD2
TGTGCCAGCAGCCGCCGGCGCGGGACTAGAGGGGGAGGTGCAAACGAGCAGTACTTC
CASSRRRGTRGGGANEQYF
>14|many|TRBV25-1|TRBJ2-7|-
TGTGCCAGCAGTGGCTCCGGGCGACTCTACGAGCAGTACTTC
CASSGSGRLYEQYF
>13|many|TRBV29-1|TRBJ1-1|TRBD1
TGCAGCGCCACGGACAGGGGGAAAGCTGAAGCTTTCTTT
CSATDRGKAEAFF
>15|many|TRBV27|TRBJ2-1|-
TGTGCCAGCAGAAAGGGGGGGAGTTCCTACAATGAGCAGTTCTTC
CASRKGGSSYNEQFF
>14|many|TRBV7-2|TRBJ2-5|-
TGTGCCAGCAGCTTAGTAACGTTTCAGGAGACCCAGTACTTC
CASSLVTFQETQYF
>15|many|TRBV12-3/TRBV12-4|TRBJ2-1|-
TGTGCCAGCAGCCCTTGGACAAGGGGGTACAATGAGCAGTTCTTC
CASSPWTRGYNEQFF
>13|many|TRBV7-9|TRBJ1-2|TRBD1
TGTGCCAGCAGCTTAAGACAGGGGTATGGCTACACCTTC
CASSLRQGYGYTF
>15|many|TRBV7-3|TRBJ2-7|-
TGTGCCAGCAGCTTAACGTCCATGGGGTCCTACGAGCAGTACTTC
CASSLTSMGSYEQYF
>14|many|TRBV6-1|TRBJ2-5|TRBD2
TGTGCCAGCAGCCCGGGACTAGCCCACCGGACCCAGTACTTC
CASSPGLAHRTQYF
>14|many|TRBV4-3|TRBJ1-1|-
TGCGCCAGCAGCCAAGAACCGGGCAGCACTGAAGCTTTCTTT
CASSQEPGSTEAFF
>14|many|TRBV5-1|TRBJ2-3|-
TGTGCCAGCAGCGATCCAGGGATTTCGGATACGCAGTATTTT
CASSDPGISDTQYF
>15|many|TRBV11-2|TRBJ2-2|-
TGTGCCACCCGGGGAGGCAGGGCCAGGACCGGGGAGCTGTTTTTT
CATRGGRARTGELFF
>13|-|TRBV18|TRBJ2-7|TRBD2
TGTGCCAGCTCACCCGGGGGGGTCTACGAGCAGTACTTC
CASSPGGVYEQYF
>14|many|TRBV11-2|TRBJ2-2|TRBD1
TGTGCCAGCAGCCCGACAGGGGACACCGGGGAGCTGTTTTTT
CASSPTGDTGELFF
>14|few|TRBV5-4|TRBJ2-5|-
TGTGCCAGCAGCTTGGCAGGGGCCCAGGAGACCCAGTACTTC
CASSLAGAQETQYF
>14|many|TRBV10-3|TRBJ2-3|TRBD2
TGTGCCATCAGGAGCGGGCCGGGAGGAGATACGCAGTATTTT
CAIRSGPGGDTQYF
>14|few|TRBV18|TRBJ2-3|-
TGTGCCAGCTCACCCCGGCAGGGGTTGAATACGCAGTATTTT
CASSPRQGLNTQYF
>15|many|TRBV12-3/TRBV12-4|TRBJ2-2|TRBD1
TGTGCCAGCAGTCGCCGAGGACAGGGCGACGGGGAGCTGTTTTTT
CASSRRGQGDGELFF
>16|many|TRBV20-1|TRBJ2-5|-
TGCAGTGCTCTACCAGCCAGGGGCCACAGACAAGAGACCCAGTACTTC
CSALPARGHRQETQYF
>13|many|TRBV7-3|TRBJ1-5|-
TGTGCCAGCAGCTTAGAGCGAGATCAGCCCCAGCATTTT
CASSLERDQPQHF
>14|many|TRBV5-6|TRBJ2-7|-
TGTGCCACCGAGCAAAGGCCGGGCTCCGACGAGCAGTACTTC
CATEQRPGSDEQYF
>16|many|TRBV9|TRBJ1-2|-
TGTGCCAGCAGCGTTTCGCCAGGCCAAGAGGGAAGTGGCTACACCTTC
CASSVSPGQEGSGYTF